Shown below are 30 T cell receptor beta chains from a single sample sequenced in a study of blood T cell repertoires in COVID-19 (dated by TCRdb to about 2020). Library preparation used the immunoSEQ multiplex PCR assay. In TCRdb, the immuneACCESS table is reduced to in-frame sequences with V and J assigned. These tables do not hold every clone; where another copy was compared, an unresolved V gene accounts for under half, and the others remain unexplained. For this sample the table gives approximately 280,000 clones, of which around 88% were detected only once. The ten largest clones take up around 4.4% of the sample. The sample taken for sequencing was peripheral blood. The receptors shown here come from a man between 35 and 55 years old with acute or convalescent COVID-19.

This chain joins TRBV3-1 (or the pseudogene TRBV3-2) and TRBJ2-1, with a weak D call TRBD1 (6 bases). The CDR3 loop spans 17 amino acids. Germline CDR1 is LGHDT and CDR2 is YNNKEL (reference sequence). V lost 0 bases and J lost 4, with 16 bases in between. The CDR3 loop reads CASSQDGGRGRYNEQFF. The CDR3 DNA sequence: TGTGCCAGCAGCCAAGACGGAGGCAGGGGTAGGTACAATGAGCAGTTCTTC.

J is TRBJ1-3 and V is TRBV19; a weak D match, TRBD1 (6 bases). CDR1 LNHDA and CDR2 SQIVND come from the germline V gene (reference sequence). V was cut by 2 bases and J by 2 bases, with 7 bases left in between. This CDR3 is built from 14 residues. The CDR3 DNA is TGTGCCAGTAGTATACAGGGGACTGGAAACACCATATATTTT. Translated, it gives CASSIQGTGNTIYF.

This chain connects TRBV5-1 to TRBJ2-7; D call uncertain. Trimming shortened V by 4 bases and J by 5 bases, and 19 bases separated the two germline ends. This CDR3 is 15 amino acids long. Germline assignment: CDR1 SGHRS and CDR2 YFSETQ. The CDR3 loop reads CASSAGLPDMNEQYF. Written as DNA, the CDR3 is TGCGCCAGCAGCGCCGGATTACCTGACATGAACGAGCAGTACTTC. The full variable domain, with the rest looked up from reference TRBV5-1 and TRBJ2-7, is KAGVTQTPRYLIKTRGQQVTLSCSPISGHRSVSWYQQTPGQGLQFLFEYFSETQRNKGNFPGRFSGRQFSNSRSEMNVSTLELGDSALYLCASSAGLPDMNEQYFGPGTRLTVT.

This clone was seen more than once but under ten times. The chain recombines TRBV5-1 with TRBJ1-1, with D possibly matching TRBD1 (6 bases). V was trimmed by 4 bases and J by 4 bases, leaving 14 bases between them. Germline loops: CDR1 SGHRS, CDR2 YFSETQ. This CDR3 region has 14 residues. The CDR3 DNA reads as TGCGCCAGCAGCCCCCAGGGGTCGGGCACTGAAGCTTTCTTT. Its protein product is CASSPQGSGTEAFF.

This clone was observed once. The chain couples TRBV29-1 to TRBJ2-2; a possible D gene is TRBD2 (6 bases). Germline V gene sequence: CDR1 SQVTM, CDR2 ANQGSEA. The V end was cut by 7 bases, the J end by 4 bases, with 16 bases between. The CDR3 sequence is 14 residues long. CDR3 amino acids: CSAQTVGGTGELFF. For the CDR3, the DNA is TGCAGCGCTCAAACGGTGGGGGGCACCGGGGAGCTGTTTTTT.

The chain carries TRBV7-2 and TRBJ1-1; weak D call: TRBD1 (5 bases). The CDR3 has 13 amino acids. The V and J ends lost 3 bases and 5 bases respectively, with 10 bases between them. Germline CDR1 is SGHTA and CDR2 is FQGNSA. CDR3: CASSFQGGTEAFF. The CDR3 DNA sequence: TGTGCCAGCAGCTTTCAGGGAGGAACTGAAGCTTTCTTT.

The V and J genes are TRBV11-2 and TRBJ2-5; D remains unclear. The germline gives CDR1 SGHAT, CDR2 FQNNGV. The CDR3 covers 13 residues. With 1 base removed from V and 4 bases from J, the gap between germline ends came to 7 bases. DNA of the CDR3: TGTGCCAGCAGCTTAGCCAGGCTAGAGACCCAGTACTTC. Protein product: CASSLARLETQYF.

This clone was seen only once. The rearrangement joins TRBV5-1 to TRBJ1-3, with a weak D call TRBD1 (5 bases). Germline CDR1 is SGHRS and CDR2 is YFSETQ. Between the trimmed V and J ends, which lost 0 bases and 0 bases, there was a span of 10 bases. CDR3 length: 16 residues. The CDR3 protein is CASSLETAISGNTIYF. CDR3 nucleotide sequence: TGCGCCAGCAGCTTGGAGACAGCCATCTCTGGAAACACCATATATTTT.

J is TRBJ1-6 and V is TRBV6-2 or TRBV6-3, with D possibly TRBD1 on 5 matching bases. V lost 6 bases and J 13 bases, leaving 22 bases between the germline ends. Per germline, CDR1 MNHEY and CDR2 SVGEGT. There are 15 residues in the CDR3. Here the CDR3 reads CASSRPSGTNIPLHF. CDR3 DNA sequence: TGTGCCAGCAGCCGCCCCTCGGGGACTAATATCCCCCTCCACTTT.

This CDR3 is CASSSSSYEQYF. The CDR3 DNA reads TGTGCCAGCAGTTCGTCGAGCTACGAGCAGTACTTC. The V and J genes are TRBV12-3 or TRBV12-4 and TRBJ2-7; D is uncertain. The V end lost 4 bases, the J end lost 3 bases, and 7 bases lay between the germline ends. The CDR3 runs to 12 residues.

This chain connects TRBV4-1 to TRBJ1-5; no clear D gene. This CDR3 has 16 amino acids. The ends were cut back, 0 bases at V and 0 bases at J, with 9 bases in the middle. Germline lookup yields CDR1 MGHRA and CDR2 YSYEKL. CDR3 sequence: CASSQESAGSNQPQHF. Here the CDR3 DNA reads TGCGCCAGCAGCCAAGAATCGGCGGGTAGCAATCAGCCCCAGCATTTT.

V is TRBV2 and J is TRBJ1-4; 8 bases map to TRBD1. The CDR3 spans 13 residues. CDR1 SNHLY and CDR2 FYNNEI come from the germline V gene. Losses at the gene ends were 11 bases for V and 11 bases for J; bases not matched to a gene: 13. CDR3 in DNA: TGTGCCGGCCAGACAGGGGATGAAAGGAAACTGTTTTTT. It yields the protein CAGQTGDERKLFF.

The J gene is TRBJ1-2, the V gene TRBV29-1; TRBD1 agrees at 8 bases. With 2 bases clipped from V and 4 bases from J, the junction kept 3 bases outside the gene matches. Germline lookup yields CDR1 SQVTM and CDR2 ANQGSEA. The CDR3 covers 13 residues. CDR3 sequence: CSVERTGTYGYTF. The CDR3 nucleotides are TGCAGCGTTGAACGGACAGGGACCTATGGCTACACCTTC. Together with reference TRBV29-1 and TRBJ1-2, the CDR3 gives the full variable domain: SAVISQKPSRDICQRGTSLTIQCQVDSQVTMMFWYRQQPGQSLTLIATANQGSEATYESGFVIDKFPISRPNLTFSTLTVSNMSPEDSSIYLCSVERTGTYGYTFGSGTRLTVV.

The V call is TRBV3-1 (or the pseudogene TRBV3-2), the J call TRBJ1-6; 8 bases fit TRBD1. V trimming: 3 bases; J trimming: 9 bases; junction bases outside the gene matches: 4. CDR3 length: 14 residues. Germline CDR1 reads LGHDT; CDR2 reads YNNKEL (reference sequence). CDR3 coding DNA: TGTGCCAGCAGCCACGGGACAGGCGTTTCACCCCTCCACTTT. This sequence encodes CASSHGTGVSPLHF.

This clone showed up just once. The chain employs TRBV10-1 and TRBJ1-6, with D uncertain. CDR3 size: 13 residues. V lost 0 bases and J 8 bases, leaving 5 bases between the germline ends. Germline V gene data show CDR1 as WNHNN and CDR2 as SYGVQD (reference sequence). CDR3 amino acids: CASSESRYSPLHF. The CDR3 bases are TGCGCCAGCAGTGAGTCCCGGTATTCACCCCTCCACTTT.

CDR3 region: CASSLARERLFF. The CDR3 nucleotides are TGTGCCAGCAGCTTGGCCAGGGAAAGGCTGTTTTTT. V usage is TRBV11-2 and J usage is TRBJ2-2; weak D call: TRBD1 (5 bases). This CDR3 spans 12 amino acids. Trimming took off 3 bases at V and 13 bases at J, with 12 bases between the two ends. Per germline, CDR1 SGHAT and CDR2 FQNNGV.

V gene TRBV2 combines with J gene TRBJ2-1; TRBD2 agrees at 8 bases. V shed 4 bases and J 3 bases; nucleotides not matched to a gene: 8. Germline V CDR1 and CDR2: SNHLY, FYNNEI. CDR3 size: 16 residues. The CDR3 reads CASSASAGGLYNEQFF. Here the CDR3 DNA reads TGTGCCAGCAGTGCTTCGGCGGGGGGCCTCTACAATGAGCAGTTCTTC.

This sequence joins TRBV11-1 and TRBJ1-1, with D unresolved. CDR1 and CDR2 (germline): SGHAT, FQDESV (reference sequence). This CDR3 comprises 11 residues. Trimming removed 1 base from V and 8 bases from J, with 5 bases in between. As DNA, the CDR3 is TGTGCCAGCAGCTTAGGGGCCGAAGCTTTCTTT. As protein: CASSLGAEAFF.

The J gene is TRBJ1-2, the V gene TRBV5-6, with D maybe TRBD1 (5 bases). Germline loops: CDR1 SGHDT, CDR2 YYEEEE. The CDR3 extends over 13 amino acids. Trimming shortened V by 2 bases and J by 9 bases, and 14 bases separated the two germline ends. The CDR3 here is CASSFLQQDSYTF. CDR3 nucleotides: TGTGCCAGCAGCTTTCTCCAGCAGGACAGCTACACCTTC.

The V call is TRBV5-1, the J call TRBJ2-2; 9 positions agree with TRBD1. The trim removed 4 bases at V and 5 bases at J, leaving 3 bases unmatched. This CDR3 has 14 amino acids. Germline V gene data show CDR1 as SGHRS and CDR2 as YFSETQ. In DNA form, the CDR3 reads TGCGCCAGCAGCGTAGGACAGGGGACCGGGGAGCTGTTTTTT. It specifies CASSVGQGTGELFF.

The chain recombines TRBV7-8 with TRBJ2-4; maybe TRBD1 (5 bases). The V gene lost 4 bases and the J gene lost 0 bases, with 10 bases spanning the gap. The CDR3 has 15 amino acids. Germline CDR1 SGHVS, CDR2 FQNEAQ. CDR3 nucleotide sequence: TGTGCCAGCAGCTATAACACAGGAGCCAAAAACATTCAGTACTTC. Translated: CASSYNTGAKNIQYF.

This clone showed up just a few times. The V and J genes are TRBV11-2 and TRBJ2-1, with 11 positions matching TRBD2. CDR1 SGHAT and CDR2 FQNNGV come from the germline V gene. The CDR3 runs 16 residues. Losses at the gene ends were 5 bases for V and 10 bases for J; bases not matched to a gene: 13. DNA of the CDR3: TGTGCCAGCAGCCGACCAGGGACTAGCGGAGGCGGGGAGCAGTTCTTC. It specifies CASSRPGTSGGGEQFF.

This clone was observed once. The V and J genes are TRBV19 and TRBJ2-1, with 8 nucleotides matching TRBD1. Looked up from germline, CDR1 is LNHDA and CDR2 is SQIVND (reference sequence). CDR3 length: 16 residues. With V trimmed by 7 bases and J by 5 bases, 13 bases remained unmatched. CDR3 in amino acids: CASKPLSGGRDNEQFF. The CDR3 DNA sequence: TGTGCCAGTAAACCCTTATCAGGGGGCAGGGACAATGAGCAGTTCTTC.

This clone has just one count. This rearrangement joins TRBV6-5 to TRBJ1-1; D perhaps matches TRBD1 (6 bases). The length of the CDR3 is 15 residues. Trimming cost V 0 bases and J 5 bases, with 13 bases left between them. In germline, CDR1 is MNHEY, CDR2 SVGAGI. The CDR3 sequence: CASSYSGLGGTEAFF. The CDR3 region has the DNA TGTGCCAGCAGTTACTCGGGCTTAGGGGGAACTGAAGCTTTCTTT.

J is TRBJ2-3 and V is TRBV30; weak D call: TRBD1 (5 bases). V shed 2 bases and J shed 0 bases, with 15 bases lying between them. CDR1 is GTSNPN and CDR2 is SVGIG in the germline V gene (reference sequence). The CDR3 loop spans 16 amino acids. CDR3 residues: CAWSPKGIGSTDTQYF. CDR3 coding DNA: TGTGCCTGGAGTCCGAAGGGGATAGGTAGCACAGATACGCAGTATTTT.

The chain couples TRBV30 to TRBJ2-7; TRBD1 matches 7 bases. V lost 1 base and J lost 2; bases outside the gene matches: 11. Germline loops: CDR1 GTSNPN, CDR2 SVGIG (reference sequence). This CDR3 has 16 residues. The CDR3 DNA sequence: TGTGCCTGGAGTGACCCGATTGACAGGGACCCCTACGAGCAGTACTTC. Translated: CAWSDPIDRDPYEQYF.

The chain is built from TRBV5-4 and TRBJ2-7; D is possibly TRBD1 (8 bases). CDR3 size: 15 residues. The germline gives CDR1 SGHNT, CDR2 YYREEE (reference sequence). Trimming shortened V by 3 bases and J by 7 bases, and 20 bases separated the two germline ends. The CDR3 sequence: CASSSRSGGGGEQYF. CDR3 in DNA: TGTGCCAGCAGCTCCAGGTCAGGGGGCGGGGGTGAGCAGTACTTC.

The rearrangement links TRBV2 to TRBJ1-5; D is undetermined. The CDR3 is made up of 13 amino acids. Germline V gene data show CDR1 as SNHLY and CDR2 as FYNNEI. V was cut by 3 bases and J by 11 bases, with 14 bases left in between. CDR3 bases: TGTGCCAGCAGTGACTCGATACAGTCGTCCCAGCATTTT. Protein product: CASSDSIQSSQHF.

This clone was detected once. The chain employs TRBV7-8 and TRBJ1-1, with no clear D. The V gene's germline CDR1 is SGHVS and CDR2 FQNEAQ. V shed 3 bases and J shed 4 bases, with 9 bases lying between them. CDR3 length: 13 residues. The CDR3 DNA reads TGTGCCAGCAGCTTCCGGGCGGGCACTGAAGCTTTCTTT. As protein: CASSFRAGTEAFF.

The rearrangement joins TRBV5-6 to TRBJ1-3; D is uncertain. Germline V gene lookup returns CDR1 SGHDT and CDR2 YYEEEE. The CDR3 totals 16 residues. Trimming stripped 4 bases from V and 1 base from J, with 15 bases between. The DNA of the CDR3 is TGTGCCAGCAGCCGAGAGCGAACGGGATCTGGAAACACCATATATTTT. This encodes CASSRERTGSGNTIYF.